The entry below gives a single T cell receptor beta chain sequence along with its context. This record belongs to a study of control samples from healthy donors and cancer patients. Profiled with immunoSEQ multiplex PCR; TCRdb holds only in-frame clones, not every one. The sample contains some 82,000 clones, approximately 89% of which appear only once. The CDR3 has 13 amino acids. Germline V gives CDR1 MNHEY, CDR2 SMNVEV (reference sequence). V was trimmed by 3 bases and J by 8 bases, leaving 13 bases between them. This rearrangement joins TRBV27 to TRBJ1-2; the D gene is possibly TRBD1 (5 bases). The sample comprised blood. This receptor was taken from a man aged 45-60 years in good health. This CDR3 is CASSFTMGVGYTF. The CDR3 DNA reads TGTGCCAGCAGTTTCACCATGGGGGTAGGCTACACCTTC.